This passage covers 27 T cell receptor beta chains from one sample sequenced in a study of cytomegalovirus exposure and HLA in healthy donors. Primers included in the PCR were 60 Vbeta and 13 Jbeta primers. Clones were sequenced by immunoSEQ multiplex PCR, and TCRdb holds only the in-frame ones, with some missing. The table has under 200,000 clones, around 62% seen once. Sequences were obtained from PBMCs. The receptors were sampled from a man aged 40-50 years in good health and CMV-seronegative.

The chain has TRBV6-1 and TRBJ1-3; unclear D gene. Germline loops: CDR1 MNHNS, CDR2 SASEGT. With 4 bases removed from V and 2 bases from J, the gap between germline ends came to 9 bases. The length of the CDR3 is 14 residues. CDR3 nucleotides: TGTGCCAGCAGTGTGTCGGGGACTGGAAACACCATATATTTT. Its translation is CASSVSGTGNTIYF.

The CDR3 reads CASSVGRGTGLGTEAFF. The CDR3 DNA is TGTGCCAGCAGCGTAGGGCGAGGGACAGGTTTGGGAACTGAAGCTTTCTTT. The V and J genes are TRBV9 and TRBJ1-1, with TRBD1 matching 8 bases. There are 17 residues in the CDR3. V shed 0 bases, J shed 5 bases, and the junction held 12 bases outside the gene matches. CDR1 and CDR2 (germline): SGDLS, YYNGEE.

This clone was found a few times. The genes are TRBV30 and TRBJ1-1; D not certain. The CDR3 contains 13 residues. V was clipped by 0 bases and J by 2 bases, with 7 bases between them. Germline assignment: CDR1 GTSNPN and CDR2 SVGIG (reference sequence). In DNA form, the CDR3 reads TGTGCCTGGAGTGTTGAACATAACACTGAAGCTTTCTTT. Protein sequence: CAWSVEHNTEAFF.

For the CDR3, the DNA is TGTGCCAGTAGTTTCACCTCGGGACAGGGGAAGGCCTACGAGCAGTACTTC. This codes for CASSFTSGQGKAYEQYF. V gene TRBV19 combines with J gene TRBJ2-5, with 10 bases that match TRBD1. The J call is uncertain, as TRBJ2-7 better fits the DNA end. Germline V gives CDR1 LNHDA, CDR2 SQIVND (reference sequence). CDR3 length equals 17 residues.

V usage is TRBV19 and J usage is TRBJ1-1; 7 nucleotides line up with TRBD1. The CDR3 covers 15 residues. Germline V lookup: CDR1 LNHDA, CDR2 SQIVND (reference sequence). V was pared by 1 base and J by 5 bases, with 7 bases of the junction left unmatched. CDR3 DNA: TGTGCCAGTAGTATAGTGACAGGGTGGGGAACTGAAGCTTTCTTT. It codes for CASSIVTGWGTEAFF.

The J gene is TRBJ2-7, the V gene TRBV19; D perhaps matches TRBD1 (5 bases). The CDR3 spans 15 residues. Germline V CDR1 and CDR2: LNHDA, SQIVND (reference sequence). V was trimmed by 6 bases and J by 0 bases, leaving 15 bases between them. CDR3 loop: CASSQDSQPSYEQYF. Written as DNA, the CDR3 is TGTGCCAGTAGCCAAGACAGTCAACCCTCCTACGAGCAGTACTTC.

V and J are TRBV7-9 and TRBJ1-3, with a tentative D call TRBD1 (5 bases). The V and J ends lost 2 bases and 2 bases respectively, with 7 bases between them. This CDR3 is 14 amino acids long. Per germline, CDR1 SEHNR and CDR2 FQNEAQ (reference sequence). The CDR3, as DNA: TGTGCCAGCAGCTTACCCAGGGCTGGAAACACCATATATTTT. As protein: CASSLPRAGNTIYF.

The rearrangement links TRBV7-9 to TRBJ2-1; 9 positions match TRBD1. The germline V gene encodes CDR1 SEHNR and CDR2 FQNEAQ (reference sequence). The J segment lost 12 bases and the V segment lost 6 bases, leaving 6 bases of the junction unmatched. This CDR3 region has 12 residues. DNA of the CDR3: TGTGCCAGCAGGTCGGACAGGGGACGGCAGTTCTTC. Its protein product is CASRSDRGRQFF.

This clone was seen more than once but under ten times. The rearrangement uses TRBV19 and TRBJ1-5; 8 bases match TRBD1. Germline CDR1 LNHDA, CDR2 SQIVND (reference sequence). The CDR3 consists of 15 residues. Losses at the gene ends were 5 bases for V and 4 bases for J; bases not matched to a gene: 7. The CDR3 reads CASSFGQGWNQPQHF. The CDR3 nucleotides are TGTGCCAGTAGTTTCGGACAGGGTTGGAATCAGCCCCAGCATTTT.

CDR3 protein: CASSLAGTGSFAGELFF. CDR3 nucleotides: TGCGCCAGCAGCTTGGCCGGGACAGGGTCGTTCGCCGGGGAGCTGTTTTTT. The V and J genes are TRBV5-1 and TRBJ2-2; 9 positions agree with TRBD1. CDR3 length equals 17 residues. The germline V gene encodes CDR1 SGHRS and CDR2 YFSETQ. V shed 0 bases, J shed 6 bases, and the junction held 9 bases outside the gene matches.

This clone was seen a few times. The chain employs TRBV18 and TRBJ2-1; D unclear. The V end lost 0 bases, the J end lost 1 base, and 10 bases lay between the germline ends. The germline V gene encodes CDR1 KGHSH and CDR2 LQKENI. This CDR3 spans 16 amino acids. The CDR3 DNA reads as TGTGCCAGCTCACCACCCCGGGTAAAGTCCTACAATGAGCAGTTCTTC. Translated, it gives CASSPPRVKSYNEQFF.

CDR3 residues: CASSSGGGAGYNEQFF. Written as DNA, the CDR3 is TGTGCCAGTTCATCAGGGGGCGGGGCTGGGTACAATGAGCAGTTCTTC. The rearrangement links TRBV7-3 to TRBJ2-1; 8 nucleotides line up with TRBD1. The trim removed 9 bases at V and 4 bases at J, leaving 14 bases unmatched. The CDR3 contains 16 residues. From germline, CDR1 is SGHTA and CDR2 FQGTGA. Drawing the rest from reference TRBV7-3 and TRBJ2-1, the complete variable domain is GAGVSQTPSNKVTEKGKYVELRCDPISGHTALYWYRQSLGQGPEFLIYFQGTGAADDSGLPNDRFFAVRPEGSVSTLKIQRTERGDSAVYLCASSSGGGAGYNEQFFGPGTRLTVL.

This clone turned up a few times. V usage is TRBV15 and J usage is TRBJ2-3; D gene ambiguous. The CDR3 extends over 13 amino acids. Germline V gene data show CDR1 as LNHNV and CDR2 as YYDKDF (reference sequence). The V and J ends lost 0 bases and 5 bases respectively, with 6 bases between them. The CDR3 region is CATSRDREDTQYF. CDR3 coding DNA: TGTGCCACCAGCAGAGATCGAGAAGATACGCAGTATTTT.

This rearrangement joins TRBV5-8 to TRBJ2-1; D remains ambiguous. Trimming took off 3 bases at V and 2 bases at J, with 15 bases between the two ends. CDR1 SGHTS and CDR2 YDEGEE come from the germline V gene. This CDR3 has 16 residues. The CDR3 sequence is CASSSSRVVAYNEQFF. CDR3 bases: TGTGCCAGCAGCTCGTCTCGAGTAGTTGCCTACAATGAGCAGTTCTTC.

This clone has a handful of counts. V is TRBV7-2 and J is TRBJ1-6; D gene unclear. Trimming took off 1 base at V and 9 bases at J, with 19 bases between the two ends. CDR1 and CDR2 (germline): SGHTA, FQGNSA. The length of the CDR3 is 17 residues. CDR3 loop: CASSLGVGGLAPSPLHF. CDR3 coding DNA: TGTGCCAGCAGCTTAGGAGTTGGAGGATTGGCCCCTTCACCCCTCCACTTT.

The chain has TRBV29-1 and TRBJ2-7; TRBD2 matches 13 bases. This CDR3 is 12 amino acids long. Germline V gene data show CDR1 as SQVTM and CDR2 as ANQGSEA. V trimming: 5 bases; J trimming: 6 bases; junction bases outside the gene matches: 1. The CDR3 DNA follows: TGCAGCGTTCGACTAGCGGGAGGCGAGCAGTACTTC. Translating it yields CSVRLAGGEQYF.

V gene TRBV9 combines with J gene TRBJ2-7; possibly TRBD2 for D (6 bases). CDR1 and CDR2 (germline): SGDLS, YYNGEE. This CDR3 comprises 13 residues. Trimming took off 4 bases at V and 9 bases at J, with 17 bases between the two ends. The DNA for the CDR3 is TGTGCCAGCAGCCCTGACGGCGGGGTGGTGCAGTACTTC. It is translated as CASSPDGGVVQYF.

This chain connects TRBV9 to TRBJ2-5; perhaps TRBD2 as D (6 bases). V gave up 4 bases and J gave up 2 bases, with 12 bases separating them. The V gene's germline CDR1 is SGDLS and CDR2 YYNGEE. The CDR3 sequence is 14 residues long. The CDR3 sequence: CASSPRDLQETQYF. Here the CDR3 DNA reads TGTGCCAGCAGCCCGCGGGACTTACAAGAGACCCAGTACTTC. Filled out from reference TRBV9 and TRBJ2-5, the complete variable domain reads DSGVTQTPKHLITATGQRVTLRCSPRSGDLSVYWYQQSLDQGLQFLIQYYNGEERAKGNILERFSAQQFPDLHSELNLSSLELGDSALYFCASSPRDLQETQYFGPGTRLLVL.

V is TRBV6-4 and J is TRBJ2-6; D gene ambiguous. Trimming left V 2 bases short and J 1 base short, with 3 bases between. This CDR3 has 14 residues. Germline assignment: CDR1 MRHNA and CDR2 SNTAGT. CDR3 loop: CASSDTSGANVLTF. In DNA, the CDR3 is TGTGCCAGCAGTGACACATCTGGGGCCAACGTCCTGACTTTC.

The J gene is TRBJ2-3, the V gene TRBV11-2; D is perhaps TRBD2 (5 bases). The V gene's germline CDR1 is SGHAT and CDR2 FQNNGV. V lost 0 bases and J 6 bases, leaving 7 bases between the germline ends. The CDR3 sequence is 13 residues long. As DNA, the CDR3 is TGTGCCAGCAGCTTAGATAGGGAGGATACGCAGTATTTT. Its translation: CASSLDREDTQYF. Using reference TRBV11-2 and TRBJ2-3 for the parts outside the CDR3, the full variable domain is EAGVAQSPRYKIIEKRQSVAFWCNPISGHATLYWYQQILGQGPKLLIQFQNNGVVDDSQLPKDRFSAERLKGVDSTLKIQPAKLEDSAVYLCASSLDREDTQYFGPGTRLTVL.

V usage is TRBV27 and J usage is TRBJ2-3; possibly TRBD2 for D (5 bases). V lost 5 bases, J lost 2 bases, and 14 bases lay in between. The germline gives CDR1 MNHEY, CDR2 SMNVEV (reference sequence). The CDR3 runs to 15 residues. The CDR3 bases are TGTGCCAGCAGTAATTCGTGGCGGGTCACAGATACGCAGTATTTT. Protein sequence: CASSNSWRVTDTQYF.

The rearrangement joins TRBV7-9 to TRBJ2-7; D unresolved. V was pared by 5 bases and J by 2 bases, with 16 bases between. The CDR3 spans 15 residues. CDR1 and CDR2 (germline): SEHNR, FQNEAQ (reference sequence). CDR3 sequence reads: CASSPGQAITYEQYF. Written as DNA, the CDR3 is TGTGCCAGCAGCCCTGGGCAGGCAATCACCTACGAGCAGTACTTC.

This clone was recorded only once. The chain combines TRBV15 with TRBJ1-4; 9 bases are a match to TRBD1. Germline assignment: CDR1 LNHNV and CDR2 YYDKDF (reference sequence). With V trimmed by 3 bases and J by 7 bases, 3 bases remained unmatched. The CDR3 is made up of 14 amino acids. The CDR3 DNA is TGTGCCACCAGCAGGGGACAGGGTGGTGAAAAACTGTTTTTT. Translated, it gives CATSRGQGGEKLFF.

A few counts support this clone. Distinct nucleotide sequences in the sample also encode this CDR3. CDR3: CASSLGLAGADTQYF. DNA for the CDR3: TGCGCCAGCAGCTTGGGGCTAGCGGGGGCTGATACGCAGTATTTT. The chain is built from TRBV5-1 and TRBJ2-3, with TRBD2 matching over 10 bases. The CDR3 is 15 amino acids. With V trimmed by 0 bases and J by 6 bases, 4 bases remained unmatched. Germline V gene data show CDR1 as SGHRS and CDR2 as YFSETQ. Complete variable domain (other parts from reference TRBV5-1 and TRBJ2-3): KAGVTQTPRYLIKTRGQQVTLSCSPISGHRSVSWYQQTPGQGLQFLFEYFSETQRNKGNFPGRFSGRQFSNSRSEMNVSTLELGDSALYLCASSLGLAGADTQYFGPGTRLTVL.

V and J are TRBV7-2 and TRBJ2-5; 7 bases align to TRBD1. V shed 0 bases and J 5 bases; nucleotides not matched to a gene: 6. Germline loops: CDR1 SGHTA, CDR2 FQGNSA. The CDR3 consists of 15 residues. The CDR3 nucleotides read TGTGCCAGCAGCTTAGCCAGGGGGAATTTTGAGACCCAGTACTTC. Its translation: CASSLARGNFETQYF.

This clone was seen once. The chain combines TRBV7-2 with TRBJ2-3, with 10 bases that match TRBD2. The CDR3 spans 13 residues. The V and J ends lost 3 bases and 6 bases, in that order; junction bases with no gene match: 0. CDR1 is SGHTA and CDR2 is FQGNSA in the germline V gene. CDR3 coding DNA: TGTGCCAGCAGCTTTAGCGGGAGGGATACGCAGTATTTT. Translation: CASSFSGRDTQYF.

The chain couples TRBV10-1 to TRBJ2-1; perhaps TRBD1 as D (5 bases). V was shortened by 4 bases and J by 4 bases, with 8 bases between the two germline ends. The CDR3 is made up of 13 amino acids. CDR1 and CDR2 (germline): WNHNN, SYGVQD (reference sequence). CDR3 DNA sequence: TGCGCCAGCAGTGGTGACAGTTACAATGAGCAGTTCTTC. It is translated as CASSGDSYNEQFF.